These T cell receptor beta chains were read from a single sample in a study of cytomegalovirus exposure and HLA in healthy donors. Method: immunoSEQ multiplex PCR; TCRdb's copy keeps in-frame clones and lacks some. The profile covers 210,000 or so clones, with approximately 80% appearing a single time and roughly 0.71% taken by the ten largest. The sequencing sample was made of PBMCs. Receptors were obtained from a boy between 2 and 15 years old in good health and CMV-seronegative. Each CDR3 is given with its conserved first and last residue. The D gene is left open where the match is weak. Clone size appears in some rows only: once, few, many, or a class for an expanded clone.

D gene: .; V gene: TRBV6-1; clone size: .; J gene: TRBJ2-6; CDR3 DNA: TGTGCCAGCAGTGAAGAAAGCGGCAGAGTCTCTGGGGCCAACGTCCTGACTTTC; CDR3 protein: CASSEESGRVSGANVLTF
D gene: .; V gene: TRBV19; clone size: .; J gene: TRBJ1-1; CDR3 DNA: TGTGCCAGTAGTATCTTCGGGATGAACACTGAAGCTTTCTTT; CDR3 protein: CASSIFGMNTEAFF
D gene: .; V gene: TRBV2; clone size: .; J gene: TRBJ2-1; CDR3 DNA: TGTGCCAGCACCTCGGGTAGGGGAGGCGAGCAGTTCTTC; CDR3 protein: CASTSGRGGEQFF
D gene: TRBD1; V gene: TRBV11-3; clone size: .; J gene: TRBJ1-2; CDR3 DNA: TGTGCCAGCAGCTCAGGACAGGGGGCTGGCTACACCTTC; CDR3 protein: CASSSGQGAGYTF
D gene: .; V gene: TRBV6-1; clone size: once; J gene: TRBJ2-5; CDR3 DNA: TGTGCCAGCTTTGGGGCCCAAGAGACCCAGTACTTC; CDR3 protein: CASFGAQETQYF
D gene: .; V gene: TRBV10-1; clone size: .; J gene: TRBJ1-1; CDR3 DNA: TGCGCCAGCAGTGAAGCAGGGGATTTTACTGAAGCTTTCTTT; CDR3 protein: CASSEAGDFTEAFF
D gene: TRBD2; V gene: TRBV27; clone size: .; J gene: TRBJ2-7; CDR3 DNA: TGTGCCAGCAGGCACGGGAGGGGCGCGGAGTACTTC; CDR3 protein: CASRHGRGAEYF
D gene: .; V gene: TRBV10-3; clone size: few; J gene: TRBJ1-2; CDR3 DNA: TGTGCCATCATGGGGACACTTATTTATGGCTACACCTTC; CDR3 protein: CAIMGTLIYGYTF
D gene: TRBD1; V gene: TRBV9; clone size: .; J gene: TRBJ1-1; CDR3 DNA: TGTGCCAGCAGCGCCTACAGGGGGGGGACTGAAGCTTTCTTT; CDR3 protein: CASSAYRGGTEAFF
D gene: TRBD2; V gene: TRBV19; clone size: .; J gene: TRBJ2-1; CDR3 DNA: TGTGCCAGTAGTAGCGGGAGCAATTACAATGAGCAGTTCTTC; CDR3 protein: CASSSGSNYNEQFF
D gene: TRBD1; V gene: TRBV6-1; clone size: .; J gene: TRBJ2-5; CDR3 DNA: TGTGCCAGCAGTGAATTCTGGGGACAGCAAGAGACCCAGTACTTC; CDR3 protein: CASSEFWGQQETQYF
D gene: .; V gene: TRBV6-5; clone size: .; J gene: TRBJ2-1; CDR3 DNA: TGTGCCAGCAGTTATTTGGCGGGTAGACGCGACAATGAGCAGTTCTTC; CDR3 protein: CASSYLAGRRDNEQFF
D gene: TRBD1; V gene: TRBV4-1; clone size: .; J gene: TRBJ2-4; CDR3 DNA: TGCGCCAGCAGCCGACAGGGGATGGAAAACATTCAGTACTTC; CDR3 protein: CASSRQGMENIQYF
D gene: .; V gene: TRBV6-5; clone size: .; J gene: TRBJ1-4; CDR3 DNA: TGTGCCAGCAGTCAGACGGCTACGCGGGAAAAACTGTTTTTT; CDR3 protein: CASSQTATREKLFF
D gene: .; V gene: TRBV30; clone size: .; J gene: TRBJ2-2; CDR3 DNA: TGTGCCTGGGACAACCCCGGGGAGCTGTTTTTT; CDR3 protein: CAWDNPGELFF
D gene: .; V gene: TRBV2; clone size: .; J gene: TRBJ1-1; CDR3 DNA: TGTGCCAGCAGTCAGGGGAAGAACACTGAAGCTTTCTTT; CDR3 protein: CASSQGKNTEAFF
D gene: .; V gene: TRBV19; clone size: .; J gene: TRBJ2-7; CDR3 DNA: TGTGCCAGCACTACCCCACAGGGCAGCGAGCAGTACTTC; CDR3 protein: CASTTPQGSEQYF
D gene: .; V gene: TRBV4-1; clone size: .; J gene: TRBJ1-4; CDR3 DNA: TGCGCCAGCAGCCAAGAGCCCCAGGATCCTACTAATGAAAAACTGTTTTTT; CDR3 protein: CASSQEPQDPTNEKLFF
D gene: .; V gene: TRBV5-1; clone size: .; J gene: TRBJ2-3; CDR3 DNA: TGCGCCAGCAGCTTTCAGCAGGGCTTCACAGATACGCAGTATTTT; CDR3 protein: CASSFQQGFTDTQYF
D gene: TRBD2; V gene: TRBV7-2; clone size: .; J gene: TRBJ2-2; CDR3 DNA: TGTGCCAGCAGCGGGAGACTAGCGGGAGTCACCGGGGAGCTGTTTTTT; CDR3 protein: CASSGRLAGVTGELFF
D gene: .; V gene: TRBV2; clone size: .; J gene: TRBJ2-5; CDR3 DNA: TGTGCCAGCAGTGAGGGCCGAGAACAAGAGACCCAGTACTTC; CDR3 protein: CASSEGREQETQYF
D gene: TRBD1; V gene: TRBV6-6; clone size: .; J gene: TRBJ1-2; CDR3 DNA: TGTGCCAGCAGCCTTGGGACAGGTCGGGGCTATGGCTACACCTTC; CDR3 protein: CASSLGTGRGYGYTF
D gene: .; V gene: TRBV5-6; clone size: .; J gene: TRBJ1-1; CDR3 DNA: TGTGCCAGCGATGGAGGGAGGGCAATGAACACTGAAGCTTTCTTT; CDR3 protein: CASDGGRAMNTEAFF
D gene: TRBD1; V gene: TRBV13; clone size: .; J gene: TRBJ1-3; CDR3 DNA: TGTGCCAGCAGCTTGGGACAGGGGAACGGAAACACCATATATTTT; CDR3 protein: CASSLGQGNGNTIYF
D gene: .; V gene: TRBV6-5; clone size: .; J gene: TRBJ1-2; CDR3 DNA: TGTGCCAGCAGTCTCGGGATTTTCGGGGACTATGGCTACACCTTC; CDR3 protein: CASSLGIFGDYGYTF
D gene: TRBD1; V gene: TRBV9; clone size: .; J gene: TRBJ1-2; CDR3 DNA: TGTGCCAGCAGCGCCCTCAGCAGGGGGTCTAACGGCTACACCTTC; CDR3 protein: CASSALSRGSNGYTF
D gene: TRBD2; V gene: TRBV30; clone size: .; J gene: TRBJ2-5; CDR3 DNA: TGTGCCTGGGGGGGAATAGCGGGGTCTGGGACCCAGTACTTC; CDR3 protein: CAWGGIAGSGTQYF
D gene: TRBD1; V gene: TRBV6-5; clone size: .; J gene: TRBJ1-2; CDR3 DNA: TGTGCCAGCAGTGTTGACAGGGGCAACTATGGCTACACCTTC; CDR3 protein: CASSVDRGNYGYTF
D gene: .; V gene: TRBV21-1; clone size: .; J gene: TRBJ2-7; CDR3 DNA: TGTGCCAGCAGGAGGGCAGGGGGCGACCAGTACTTC; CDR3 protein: CASRRAGGDQYF
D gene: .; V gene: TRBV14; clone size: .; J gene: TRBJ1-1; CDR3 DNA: TGTGCCAGCAGCCAGTTGGGGAGCACTGAAGCTTTCTTT; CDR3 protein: CASSQLGSTEAFF
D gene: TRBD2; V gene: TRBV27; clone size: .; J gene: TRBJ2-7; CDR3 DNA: TGTGCCAGCAGTTTATCTCTAGCGGGAGGGTTATACGAGCAGTACTTC; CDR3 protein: CASSLSLAGGLYEQYF
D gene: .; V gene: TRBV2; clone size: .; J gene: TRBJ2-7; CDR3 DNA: TGTGCCAGCAAGGAGGGTATCGAGCAGTACTTC; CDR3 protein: CASKEGIEQYF
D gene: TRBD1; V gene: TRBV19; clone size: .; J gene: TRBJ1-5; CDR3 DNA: TGTGCCAGCGGGACAGGGGATCAGCCCCAGCATTTT; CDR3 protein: CASGTGDQPQHF
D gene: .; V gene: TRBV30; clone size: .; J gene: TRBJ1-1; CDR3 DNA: TGTGCCTGGAGTGTTAACGGGGGGCAAACTGAAGCTTTCTTT; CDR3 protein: CAWSVNGGQTEAFF
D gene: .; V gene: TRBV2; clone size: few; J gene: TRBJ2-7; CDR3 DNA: TGTGCCAGCAGTGACGTGTTGACTGCACCCTACGAGCAGTACTTC; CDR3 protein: CASSDVLTAPYEQYF
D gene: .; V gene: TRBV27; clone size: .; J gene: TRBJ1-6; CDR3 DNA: TGTGCCAGCAGTTTTACAGGGAGTTCACCCCTCCACTTT; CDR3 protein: CASSFTGSSPLHF
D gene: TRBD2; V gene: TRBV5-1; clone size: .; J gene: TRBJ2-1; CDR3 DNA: TGCGCCAGCAGCTTGAATCCTAGCGGGGCACCCTACAATGAGCAGTTCTTC; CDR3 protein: CASSLNPSGAPYNEQFF